Presented here are 19 T cell receptor beta chains from one specimen sequenced in a study of T cells after yellow fever vaccination. TCRdb used MiXCR to reprocess the 5' RACE reads, holding one entry per CDR3 protein. The repertoire holds fewer than 450,000 distinct CDR3 sequences, with 11% as singletons. The source was PBMCs, collected on the day of the first yellow fever vaccination. These TCRs come from a man in his late teens or twenties who received the YFV17D yellow fever vaccine.

V usage is TRBV4-3 and J usage is TRBJ2-2; D call uncertain. The CDR3 is 15 residues long. Per the germline V gene, CDR1 is LGHNA and CDR2 is YSLEER. Trimming cost V 1 base and J 3 bases, with 9 bases left between them. CDR3 bases: TGCGCCAGCAGCCAAGTCTTCAGATACACCGGGGAGCTGTTTTTT. Its translation is CASSQVFRYTGELFF.

This clonotype was detected only a few times. CDR3 sequence (DNA): TGTGCCAGCAGCTTAGGGACTAAGGAGACCCAGTACTTC. Translating gives CASSLGTKETQYF. The V and J genes are TRBV7-2 and TRBJ2-5, with D perhaps matching TRBD2 (6 bases). V lost 1 base and J 5 bases, leaving 8 bases between the germline ends. The CDR3 covers 13 residues. Germline-derived CDR1 and CDR2 are SGHTA and FQGNSA. Complete variable domain (other parts from reference TRBV7-2 and TRBJ2-5): GAGVSQSPSNKVTEKGKDVELRCDPISGHTALYWYRQSLGQGLEFLIYFQGNSAPDKSGLPSDRFSAERTGGSVSTLTIQRTQQEDSAVYLCASSLGTKETQYFGPGTRLLVL.

In its sample, this clonotype was seen a few times. This rearrangement joins TRBV12-3 or TRBV12-4 to TRBJ2-5; D is possibly TRBD1 or TRBD2 (6 bases each). The CDR3 totals 15 residues. The V end lost 6 bases, the J end lost 5 bases, and 19 bases lay between the germline ends. CDR3 in amino acids: CASSPSGGASETQYF. The CDR3 DNA is TGTGCCAGCAGCCCTTCCGGGGGCGCGAGCGAGACCCAGTACTTC.

This clonotype has ten or more counts. The rearrangement links TRBV20-1 to TRBJ2-7; 7 bases line up with TRBD1. The CDR3 runs 13 residues. Germline V gene sequence: CDR1 DFQATT, CDR2 SNEGSKA (reference sequence). With V trimmed by 3 bases and J by 2 bases, 4 bases remained unmatched. The CDR3 sequence is CSASGQGAYEQYV. The DNA of the CDR3 is TGCAGTGCTAGTGGTCAGGGGGCCTACGAGCAGTACGTC.

The genes are TRBV29-1 and TRBJ2-3; D perhaps matches TRBD1 (5 bases). Germline CDR1 SQVTM, CDR2 ANQGSEA. The CDR3 is 12 residues long. As DNA, the CDR3 is TGCAGTGGGGCCGGGAGCACAGATACGCAGTATTTT. Translated, it gives CSGAGSTDTQYF.

This clonotype came up a few times. The rearrangement uses TRBV11-2 and TRBJ2-2; D is undetermined. The CDR3 spans 16 residues. Germline CDR1 SGHAT, CDR2 FQNNGV. Trimming took 8 bases from V and 2 from J, leaving 18 bases between them. DNA of the CDR3: TGTGCCAGCCGAACCCGTCGGATATTTAACACCGGGGAGCTGTTTTTT. As protein: CASRTRRIFNTGELFF.

The chain is built from TRBV5-1 and TRBJ2-5; no clear D gene. The CDR3 is 13 residues long. With 1 base removed from V and 5 bases from J, the gap between germline ends came to 9 bases. CDR1 and CDR2 from the germline V gene are SGHRS and YFSETQ. CDR3 residues: CASSLMTEETQYF. DNA for the CDR3: TGCGCCAGCAGCTTGATGACTGAGGAGACCCAGTACTTC.

This rearrangement joins TRBV18 to TRBJ2-1; 8 bases align to TRBD2. Germline V lookup: CDR1 KGHSH, CDR2 LQKENI. After removal of 6 bases from V and 4 bases from J, the junction contained 8 bases not matched to a gene. The CDR3 is 15 amino acids. The CDR3 spells CASSPPSGGYNEQFF. CDR3 nucleotide sequence: TGTGCCAGCTCTCCGCCCAGCGGGGGATACAATGAGCAGTTCTTC.

This clonotype occurred a few times. The V call is TRBV7-9, the J call TRBJ2-5; 9 bases map to TRBD1. After removal of 5 bases from V and 2 bases from J, the junction contained 9 bases not matched to a gene. Germline lookup yields CDR1 SEHNR and CDR2 FQNEAQ (reference sequence). The CDR3 sequence is 16 residues long. DNA for the CDR3: TGTGCCAGCAGCACGCTTGACAGGGGGAGTCAAGAGACCCAGTACTTC. Amino acid sequence: CASSTLDRGSQETQYF.

The CDR3 nucleotides are TGTGCCAGCAGTTTATCAGGGCCCGGGGAGCTGTTTTTT. This codes for CASSLSGPGELFF. V gene TRBV27 combines with J gene TRBJ2-2; D remains unclear. This CDR3 region has 13 residues. The V and J ends lost 0 bases and 6 bases respectively, with 5 bases between them. The germline V gene encodes CDR1 MNHEY and CDR2 SMNVEV (reference sequence).

The chain has TRBV5-4 and TRBJ1-5; no clear D. The germline gives CDR1 SGHNT, CDR2 YYREEE (reference sequence). The CDR3 sequence is 14 residues long. Trimming removed 0 bases at V and 5 bases at J, with 9 bases between. The CDR3 nucleotides read TGTGCCAGCAGCTTGGACATCGGTGATCAGCCCCAGCATTTT. Amino acid sequence: CASSLDIGDQPQHF.

This clonotype was counted ten times or more. One end of the junction fails to match germline, which may point to a read error. This chain connects TRBV5-1 to TRBJ2-2, with a possible D match to TRBD2 (5 bases). The length of the CDR3 is 14 residues. Germline V gene sequence: CDR1 SGHRS, CDR2 YFSETQ. CDR3 region: CASSLGERTGELFF. As DNA, the CDR3 is TGCGCCAGCAGTTTGGGAGAACGTACCGGGGAGCTGTTTTTT.

This clonotype was seen more than once but under ten times. The chain uses TRBV7-2 and TRBJ2-2; 9 bases agree with TRBD2. The CDR3 is made up of 16 amino acids. Germline V gene lookup returns CDR1 SGHTA and CDR2 FQGNSA. V lost 5 bases to trimming and J lost 3 bases; unmatched junction nucleotides: 7. This CDR3 reads CASSPRLAAYTGELFF. Written as DNA, the CDR3 is TGTGCCAGCAGCCCGCGACTAGCGGCCTACACCGGGGAGCTGTTTTTT.

The chain couples TRBV6-1 to TRBJ1-5, with a possible D match to TRBD1 (5 bases). CDR1 and CDR2 from the germline V gene are MNHNS and SASEGT. Trimming pared 4 bases from V and 3 bases from J, leaving 13 bases between. This CDR3 has 15 residues. CDR3 sequence (DNA): TGTGCCAGCAGTGCTGGCAGGGCAGTCAATCAGCCCCAGCATTTT. Translation: CASSAGRAVNQPQHF.

This clonotype occurred a few times. The rearrangement links TRBV19 to TRBJ2-7, with D unclear. The CDR3 contains 11 residues. CDR1 and CDR2 (germline): LNHDA, SQIVND (reference sequence). V lost 8 bases and J lost 3, with 8 bases in between. The CDR3 DNA is TGTGCCAGTTCGGGCTTCTACGAGCAGTACTTC. Translation gives CASSGFYEQYF. Full variable domain (missing parts from reference TRBV19 and TRBJ2-7): DGGITQSPKYLFRKEGQNVTLSCEQNLNHDAMYWYRQDPGQGLRLIYYSQIVNDFQKGDIAEGYSVSREKKESFPLTVTSAQKNPTAFYLCASSGFYEQYFGPGTRLTVT.

A few counts support this clonotype. The V and J genes are TRBV9 and TRBJ2-1; D is perhaps TRBD1 or TRBD2 (5 bases each). Germline CDR1 is SGDLS and CDR2 is YYNGEE. This CDR3 has 16 amino acids. Trimming removed 0 bases at V and 5 bases at J, with 15 bases between. The CDR3 coding sequence is TGTGCCAGCAGCGTAGGAGCCCTAGAGGGACACAATGAGCAGTTCTTC. Its protein is CASSVGALEGHNEQFF.

The J gene is TRBJ2-7, the V gene TRBV7-2, with D tentatively TRBD1 (5 bases). The CDR3 totals 15 residues. Trimming removed 1 base from V and 1 base from J, with 11 bases in between. The germline gives CDR1 SGHTA, CDR2 FQGNSA. In nucleotides, the CDR3 is TGTGCCAGCAGCTTAGATTGGGGCAGATCCTACGAGCAGTACGTC. It codes for CASSLDWGRSYEQYV.

Only a few counts were recorded for this clonotype. The chain uses TRBV28 and TRBJ1-3, with D possibly matching TRBD1 (5 bases). CDR3 size: 14 residues. CDR1 and CDR2 (germline): MDHEN, SYDVKM. V was trimmed by 4 bases and J by 0 bases, leaving 7 bases between them. The CDR3 spells CASSSGTSGNTIYF. CDR3 nucleotide sequence: TGTGCCAGCAGTTCGGGGACCTCTGGAAACACCATATATTTT.

This clonotype was found many times. The chain joins TRBV7-2 to TRBJ2-3, with D hard to call. Germline lookup yields CDR1 SGHTA and CDR2 FQGNSA. The V gene lost 5 bases and the J gene lost 4 bases, with 10 bases spanning the gap. The CDR3 spans 13 residues. CDR3 coding DNA: TGTGCCAGCAGCCTCTCTTGGTCAGATACGCAGTATTTT. This codes for CASSLSWSDTQYF.